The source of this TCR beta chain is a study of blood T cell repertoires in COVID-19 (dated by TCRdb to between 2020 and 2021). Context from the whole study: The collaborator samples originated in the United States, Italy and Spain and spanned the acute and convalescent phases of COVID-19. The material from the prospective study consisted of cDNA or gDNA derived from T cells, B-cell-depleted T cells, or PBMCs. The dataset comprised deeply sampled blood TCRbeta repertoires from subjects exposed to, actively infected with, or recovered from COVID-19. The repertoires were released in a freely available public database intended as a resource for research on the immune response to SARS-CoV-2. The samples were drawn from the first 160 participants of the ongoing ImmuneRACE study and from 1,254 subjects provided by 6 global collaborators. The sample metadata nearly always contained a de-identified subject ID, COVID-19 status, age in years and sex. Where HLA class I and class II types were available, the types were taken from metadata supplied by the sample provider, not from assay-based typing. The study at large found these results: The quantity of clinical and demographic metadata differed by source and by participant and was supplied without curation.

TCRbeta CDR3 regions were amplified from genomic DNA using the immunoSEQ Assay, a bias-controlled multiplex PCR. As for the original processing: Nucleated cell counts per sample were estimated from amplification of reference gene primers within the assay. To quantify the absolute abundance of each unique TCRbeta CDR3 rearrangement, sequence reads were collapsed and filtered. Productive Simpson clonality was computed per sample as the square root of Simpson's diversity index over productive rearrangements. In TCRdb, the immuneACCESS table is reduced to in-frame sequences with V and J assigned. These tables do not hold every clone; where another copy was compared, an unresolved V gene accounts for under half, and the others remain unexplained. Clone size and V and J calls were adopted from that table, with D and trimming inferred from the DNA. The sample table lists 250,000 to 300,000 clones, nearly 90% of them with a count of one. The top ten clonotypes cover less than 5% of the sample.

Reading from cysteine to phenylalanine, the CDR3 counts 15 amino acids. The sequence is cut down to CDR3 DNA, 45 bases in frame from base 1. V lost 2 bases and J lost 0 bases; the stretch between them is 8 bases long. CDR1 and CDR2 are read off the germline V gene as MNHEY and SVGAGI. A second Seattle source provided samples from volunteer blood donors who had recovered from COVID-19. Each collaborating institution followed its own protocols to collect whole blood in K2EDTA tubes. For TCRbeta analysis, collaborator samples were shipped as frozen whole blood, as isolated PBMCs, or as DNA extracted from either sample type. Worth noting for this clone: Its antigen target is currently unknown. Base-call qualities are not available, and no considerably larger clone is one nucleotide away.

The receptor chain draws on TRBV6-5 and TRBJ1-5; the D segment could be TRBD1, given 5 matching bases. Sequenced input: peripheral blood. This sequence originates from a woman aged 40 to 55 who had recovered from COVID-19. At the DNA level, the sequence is TGTGCCAGCAGTTACCCTGACAGTAGCAATCAGCCCCAGCATTTT. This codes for CASSYPDSSNQPQHF.